A single sample is the source of the 17 T cell receptor beta chains below, sequenced in a study of regulatory T cells in long-lasting Graves disease. For TCR beta, libraries came from iRepertoire HTBI primers and Arm-PCR of CDR3 regions. TCRdb reprocessed the multiplex PCR reads via MiXCR and lists one record per CDR3 protein. The sample has roughly 420,000 distinct CDR3 sequences, 15% to 17% seen once. Time point of the sample: newly diagnosed GD, antithyroid drugs for less than 3 months. There was RNA extracted from PBMCs, and the TCR library was made from it. Material: peripheral blood mononuclear cells (PBMCs), obtained at new diagnosis, from a patient treated with antithyroid drugs. Receptor source: a female donor with Graves disease.

V gene TRBV10-3 combines with J gene TRBJ2-4, with unresolved D. The CDR3 is 13 residues long. Trimming removed 3 bases at V and 3 bases at J, with 6 bases between. Germline-derived CDR1 and CDR2 are ENHRY and SYGVKD. The CDR3 DNA is TGTGCCATCAGTGAAAACCACAAAAACATTCAGTACTTC. Translated, it gives CAISENHKNIQYF.

The sample holds many counts of this clonotype. The DNA for the CDR3 is TGTGCCAGCAGTCCCCCCGAATGGGGCCGCACAGATACGCAGTATTTT. Amino acid sequence: CASSPPEWGRTDTQYF. This chain joins TRBV28 and TRBJ2-3, with D perhaps matching TRBD1 (5 bases). Trimming shortened V by 5 bases and J by 1 base, and 16 bases separated the two germline ends. Germline values: CDR1 MDHEN, CDR2 SYDVKM. The CDR3 extends over 16 amino acids.

The V and J genes are TRBV20-1 and TRBJ2-5, with D maybe TRBD1 (5 bases). The CDR3 consists of 14 residues. Trimming took off 2 bases at V and 5 bases at J, with 15 bases between the two ends. Germline CDR1 reads DFQATT; CDR2 reads SNEGSKA (reference sequence). The CDR3 sequence: CSARQTEFVETQYF. The DNA of the CDR3 is TGCAGTGCTAGACAGACAGAGTTTGTGGAGACCCAGTACTTC.

This clonotype has at least ten counts. The rearrangement uses TRBV7-9 and TRBJ2-1, with TRBD1 matching over 8 bases. CDR3 length equals 15 residues. The germline CDR1 and CDR2 sequences are SEHNR and FQNEAQ (reference sequence). The ends lost 6 bases at V and 3 bases at J; junction bases unmatched: 7. CDR3 sequence: CASRLPGQVYNEQFF. The CDR3 DNA reads as TGTGCCAGCAGACTACCGGGACAGGTCTACAATGAGCAGTTCTTC.

J is TRBJ2-7 and V is TRBV12-3 or TRBV12-4; D might be TRBD2 (5 bases). The CDR3 runs 15 residues. V shed 1 base and J shed 6 bases, with 16 bases lying between them. The CDR3 DNA reads as TGTGCCAGCAGTTTAGAAAGAGGGCCCGCCGGCGAGCAGTACTTC. Encoded protein: CASSLERGPAGEQYF.

The J gene is TRBJ1-6, the V gene TRBV6-5; D uncertain. Germline V gene sequence: CDR1 MNHEY, CDR2 SVGAGI. This CDR3 is 17 amino acids long. The V gene lost 0 bases and the J gene lost 15 bases, with 24 bases spanning the gap. The CDR3 coding sequence is TGTGCCAGCAGTTACTCGACTCGGGGTTCTTATAATTGGGTCCTCCACTTT. This codes for CASSYSTRGSYNWVLHF.

There are a few counts of this clonotype. This sequence joins TRBV7-3 and TRBJ2-7; 9 bases line up with TRBD2. Germline trimming cut 2 bases from V and 3 bases from J; bases unmatched to any gene: 5. This CDR3 contains 15 residues. Looked up from germline, CDR1 is SGHTA and CDR2 is FQGTGA. As DNA, the CDR3 is TGTGCCAGCAGCTTAGCGGGAGGGCCGCACTACGAGCAGTACTTC. Translated, it gives CASSLAGGPHYEQYF.

This clonotype was detected a few times. The V gene is TRBV28, the J gene TRBJ2-7, with a tentative D call TRBD2 (5 bases). The germline V gene has CDR1 MDHEN and CDR2 SYDVKM. This CDR3 spans 14 amino acids. Trimming left V 5 bases short and J 1 base short, with 12 bases between. The CDR3 reads CASSLDGESYEQYF. The CDR3 DNA reads TGTGCCAGCAGTCTGGACGGGGAATCCTACGAGCAGTACTTC.

The rearrangement uses TRBV27 and TRBJ1-4, with a tentative D call TRBD1 (6 bases). V lost 5 bases and J 7 bases, leaving 17 bases between the germline ends. The CDR3 extends over 15 amino acids. Germline values: CDR1 MNHEY, CDR2 SMNVEV (reference sequence). DNA for the CDR3: TGTGCCAGCAGTCTAATCAGGGGTTATGGTGAAAAACTGTTTTTT. It codes for CASSLIRGYGEKLFF.

This clonotype has a count of ten or more. The CDR3 is CATLQGLYSPLHF. In DNA, the CDR3 is TGTGCCACCCTACAGGGACTTTATTCACCCCTCCACTTT. V and J are TRBV28 and TRBJ1-6, with D maybe TRBD1 (6 bases). Germline CDR1 MDHEN, CDR2 SYDVKM. V was cut by 10 bases and J by 8 bases, with 15 bases left in between. The CDR3 covers 13 residues.

The V call is TRBV4-1, the J call TRBJ2-7, with a tentative D call TRBD2 (5 bases). The CDR3 loop spans 15 amino acids. From germline, CDR1 is MGHRA and CDR2 YSYEKL. Trimming cost V 3 bases and J 4 bases, with 16 bases left between them. This CDR3 reads CASSHSLAGTYEQYF. The CDR3 nucleotides are TGCGCCAGCAGCCACAGCCTAGCAGGTACTTACGAGCAGTACTTC.

The rearrangement uses TRBV9 and TRBJ2-7; tentative D call: TRBD2 (7 bases). Trimming shortened V by 2 bases and J by 2 bases, and 17 bases separated the two germline ends. Germline CDR1 reads SGDLS; CDR2 reads YYNGEE. The CDR3 has 16 amino acids. The CDR3 reads CASSVNRVGRPYEQYF. The CDR3 nucleotides read TGTGCCAGCAGCGTTAACAGGGTCGGGAGGCCCTACGAGCAGTACTTC.

The chain uses TRBV7-3 and TRBJ1-1; no clear D gene. Germline V gene sequence: CDR1 SGHTA, CDR2 FQGTGA. Trimming pared 2 bases from V and 4 bases from J, leaving 11 bases between. The CDR3 consists of 14 residues. CDR3 sequence reads: CASSLWDDSTEAFF. CDR3 in DNA: TGTGCCAGCAGCTTATGGGATGACTCCACTGAAGCTTTCTTT.

The gene calls are TRBV28 and TRBJ1-2; 10 bases fit TRBD1. CDR1 is MDHEN, CDR2 SYDVKM, per germline. Trimming removed 3 bases from V and 8 bases from J; junction bases left unmatched: 9. This CDR3 region has 15 residues. In nucleotides, the CDR3 is TGTGCCAGCAGTTTTAGACAGGGGGCGCAGGACGGCTACACCTTC. This sequence encodes CASSFRQGAQDGYTF.

Ten or more counts support this clonotype. The gene calls are TRBV11-2 and TRBJ2-2, with unresolved D. This CDR3 has 13 amino acids. The V gene lost 8 bases and the J gene lost 7 bases, with 14 bases spanning the gap. Per the germline V gene, CDR1 is SGHAT and CDR2 is FQNNGV. The CDR3 protein is CASSRRRDGELFF. CDR3 coding DNA: TGTGCCAGCTCCCGAAGAAGAGACGGGGAGCTGTTTTTT.

Details on this clonotype: This may come from a read error, since a much larger clone is one base off. The chain couples TRBV6-1 to TRBJ2-2; TRBD1 matches at 8 bases. The CDR3 has 15 residues. The germline CDR1 and CDR2 sequences are MNHNS and SASEGT. The CDR3 region is CASKLEGQGTGEMFF. The CDR3, as DNA: TGTGCCAGCAAATTAGAAGGACAGGGCACCGGGGAGATGTTTTTT.

This clonotype came up many times. The gene calls are TRBV27 and TRBJ1-1; TRBD1 matches at 8 bases. The CDR3 is 14 amino acids. The ends lost 2 bases at V and 6 bases at J; junction bases unmatched: 5. Germline assignment: CDR1 MNHEY and CDR2 SMNVEV (reference sequence). The CDR3 is CASSLLRGRPEAFF. CDR3 coding DNA: TGTGCCAGCAGTTTACTCAGGGGGCGCCCTGAAGCTTTCTTT.